These 20 T cell receptor beta chains share one sample of origin, sequenced in a study of molecular identifiers for immune sequencing clone quantification. TCRdb analysed the PCR reads with MiXCR anew, one entry per CDR3 protein. This repertoire shows approximately 630,000 distinct CDR3 sequences, about 25% found once; its top ten account for 0.7% to 0.95%. Sequencing was done on a sample of naive CD8+ T cells from blood, with Jurkat cell RNA spiked in. Subset of the sample: FACS-sorted CD8+CD4-CCR7+CD45RA+ naive T cells. The receptors derive from a human donor in good health. Some libraries in this study had Jurkat cell RNA spiked in.

Turning to this clonotype: A much larger clone differs from this one at a single base, so this may be a read error. The chain combines TRBV7-2 with TRBJ2-3; TRBD2 matches 7 bases. The CDR3 covers 18 residues. Germline CDR1 and CDR2: SGHTA and FQGNSA. V lost 5 bases, J lost 0 bases, and 14 bases stayed unmatched. CDR3 residues: CASSERGYREVSTDTQYF. The DNA for the CDR3 is TGTGCCAGCAGCGAACGGGGTTACCGGGAGGTTAGCACAGATACGCAGTATTTT.

Note on this clonotype: A much larger clone lies one base from this, so it may be a read error. The CDR3 end shows no conserved phenylalanine or tryptophan, and so a read error is likely. The V and J genes are TRBV5-6 and TRBJ1-1; 8 nucleotides line up with TRBD1. Germline values: CDR1 SGHDT, CDR2 YYEEEE. After removal of 0 bases from V and 6 bases from J, the junction contained 4 bases not matched to a gene. The CDR3 sequence is 14 residues long. The CDR3 DNA reads as TGTGCCAGCAGCTTGGGACAGGGGATTTCTGAAGCTTTCCTT. This sequence encodes CASSLGQGISEAFL.

Details on this clonotype: A junction boundary mismatches the germline segment, possibly from a read error. This chain uses TRBV7-6 with TRBJ2-7, with D tentatively TRBD1 or TRBD2 (6 bases each). CDR1 and CDR2 (germline): SGHVS, FNYEAQ. The CDR3 consists of 13 residues. Written as DNA, the CDR3 is TGTGCCAGCAGCCCAGGGGACTCCTACGAGCAGTGCTTC. It specifies CASSPGDSYEQCF. Full variable domain (outside the CDR3, taken from reference TRBV7-6 and TRBJ2-7): GAGVSQSPRYKVTKRGQDVALRCDPISGHVSLYWYRQALGQGPEFLTYFNYEAQQDKSGLPNDRFSAERPEGSISTLTIQRTEQRDSAMYRCASSPGDSYEQCFGPGTRLTVT.

As concerns this clonotype: A junction end diverges from the germline sequence, so it may reflect a read error. This chain links TRBV5-3 with TRBJ2-3; D may be TRBD2 (7 bases). TRBV5-3 is known as an ORF, though its function is uncertain. The CDR3 totals 15 residues. The CDR3 region has the DNA TGTGCCAGCAGCTTGTGGGGGGGGCTAACAGATACGCAGTATTTT. Translated: CASSLWGGLTDTQYF.

Concerning this clonotype: This may come from a read error, since a much larger clone is one base off. The V and J genes are TRBV11-3 and TRBJ1-1, with no clear D. The CDR3 contains 12 residues. Germline CDR1 and CDR2: SGHNT and YENEEA. V shed 6 bases and J shed 6 bases, with 11 bases lying between them. CDR3 in DNA: TGTGCCAGCAGGTCAAGTGGGGCTGAAGCTTTCTTT. This translates into CASRSSGAEAFF.

The chain combines TRBV20-1 with TRBJ2-3, with 9 nucleotides matching TRBD2. This CDR3 is 16 amino acids long. Unmatched junction bases numbered 14, after V lost 6 bases and J lost 4 bases. Germline values: CDR1 DFQATT, CDR2 SNEGSKA (reference sequence). The DNA for the CDR3 is TGCAGTGCCACACCCGGGACTAGCTTGGCCGCAGATACGCAGTATTTT. It encodes CSATPGTSLAADTQYF.

This clonotype came up many times. CDR3 DNA sequence: TGTGCCAGCAGCCCGACTAGCGCGCTCTCCTACGAGCAGTACTTC. The encoded protein is CASSPTSALSYEQYF. The rearrangement links TRBV9 to TRBJ2-7; 8 nucleotides agree with TRBD2. The trim removed 4 bases at V and 0 bases at J, leaving 6 bases unmatched. The CDR3 covers 15 residues. Germline V lookup: CDR1 SGDLS, CDR2 YYNGEE.

This clonotype occurred once. Possible read error: a much larger clone is one base away. The rearrangement uses TRBV7-9 and TRBJ1-4; D is uncertain. The germline V gene has CDR1 SEHNR and CDR2 FQNEAQ (reference sequence). The CDR3 contains 11 residues. CDR3 nucleotides: TGTCCCAGCAGTAAGGATGAAAAACTGTTTTTT. Translating it yields CPSSKDEKLFF.

This clonotype was found a few times. A read error may explain this, as a much larger clone is one base away. V is TRBV5-1 and J is TRBJ2-3; D uncertain. Germline-derived CDR1 and CDR2 are SGHRS and YFSETQ. The CDR3 extends over 16 amino acids. CDR3 loop: CANSLTDGTLTDTQYF. CDR3 DNA sequence: TGCGCCAACAGCCTGACCGACGGCACCCTCACAGATACGCAGTATTTT.

This clonotype has a handful of counts. V gene TRBV7-9 combines with J gene TRBJ2-1; TRBD2 agrees at 15 bases. This CDR3 has 16 amino acids. V lost 5 bases and J lost 8; bases outside the gene matches: 7. Germline CDR1 is SEHNR and CDR2 is FQNEAQ (reference sequence). CDR3 amino acids: CASSRTSGGAGDEQFF. The DNA of the CDR3 is TGTGCCAGCAGCAGGACTAGCGGGGGGGCTGGCGATGAGCAGTTCTTC. Combining the CDR3 with reference TRBV7-9 and TRBJ2-1 gives the whole variable domain DTGVSQNPRHKITKRGQNVTFRCDPISEHNRLYWYRQTLGQGPEFLTYFQNEAQLEKSRLLSDRFSAERPKGSFSTLEIQRTEQGDSAMYLCASSRTSGGAGDEQFFGPGTRLTVL.

The gene calls are TRBV4-1 and TRBJ2-3; D is perhaps TRBD2 (6 bases). V was shortened by 1 base and J by 8 bases, with 22 bases between the two germline ends. Looked up from germline, CDR1 is MGHRA and CDR2 is YSYEKL. CDR3 length: 17 residues. The CDR3 sequence is CASSQVVAGPSPATQYF. Written as DNA, the CDR3 is TGCGCCAGCAGCCAAGTAGTTGCGGGACCCAGCCCAGCTACGCAGTATTTT.

The rearrangement uses TRBV3-1 and TRBJ2-7, with TRBD1 as a possible D gene (5 bases). Germline-derived CDR1 and CDR2 are LGHDT and YNNKEL (reference sequence). The CDR3 loop spans 15 amino acids. The V end lost 0 bases, the J end lost 5 bases, and 14 bases lay between the germline ends. The CDR3 sequence: CASSQDRVYGNEQYF. The CDR3 nucleotides read TGTGCCAGCAGCCAAGACAGGGTGTATGGTAACGAGCAGTACTTC.

Note on this clonotype: It may be a read error: a sequence one base away is much more abundant. This rearrangement joins TRBV6-6 to TRBJ2-5; TRBD2 aligns across 7 bases. The length of the CDR3 is 17 residues. Germline V gene sequence: CDR1 MNHNY, CDR2 SVGAGI (reference sequence). V shed 0 bases, J shed 0 bases, and the junction held 7 bases outside the gene matches. CDR3 protein: CASSYSSRGRNQETQYF. The CDR3 DNA follows: TGTGCCAGCAGTTACTCGAGTCGCGGGAGAAACCAAGAGACCCAGTACTTC.

The gene calls are TRBV5-8 and TRBJ1-3; D ambiguous. Germline CDR1 and CDR2: SGHTS and YDEGEE. The germline V and J ends were trimmed by 0 bases and 0 bases, with 10 bases remaining between them. This CDR3 contains 16 residues. The CDR3 reads CASSLGPPVSGNTIYF. DNA for the CDR3: TGTGCCAGCAGCTTGGGACCGCCTGTCTCTGGAAACACCATATATTTT.

This clonotype was detected ten times or more. The rearrangement links TRBV2 to TRBJ1-3, with D perhaps TRBD1 (6 bases). The germline V gene has CDR1 SNHLY and CDR2 FYNNEI. V lost 2 bases to trimming and J lost 2 bases, with 10 bases between them. This CDR3 contains 15 residues. CDR3 coding DNA: TGTGCCAGCAGTGAAAACAGGGTCCCTGGAAACACCATATATTTT. Translating gives CASSENRVPGNTIYF.

This clonotype came up many times. The V and J genes are TRBV5-1 and TRBJ2-3; 9 positions match TRBD2. J gave up 5 bases and V 6 bases, and 10 bases lay outside the gene matches. Germline V gene lookup returns CDR1 SGHRS and CDR2 YFSETQ. The CDR3 runs 15 residues. The DNA of the CDR3 is TGCGCCAGCACTAGCGGGGACGGTATAGGAGATACGCAGTATTTT. It is translated as CASTSGDGIGDTQYF. Full variable domain (missing parts from reference TRBV5-1 and TRBJ2-3): KAGVTQTPRYLIKTRGQQVTLSCSPISGHRSVSWYQQTPGQGLQFLFEYFSETQRNKGNFPGRFSGRQFSNSRSEMNVSTLELGDSALYLCASTSGDGIGDTQYFGPGTRLTVL.

With respect to this clonotype: A read error is possible here, since a much larger clone lies one base away. The genes are TRBV28 and TRBJ2-3; D remains ambiguous. The V gene's germline CDR1 is MDHEN and CDR2 SYDVKM. The CDR3 contains 12 residues. In DNA, the CDR3 is TGTGCCCGCAGTCCCTGGGCAGATACGCAGTATTTT. Translation gives CARSPWADTQYF.

This clonotype was counted only a few times. The V gene is TRBV7-9, the J gene TRBJ2-1; maybe TRBD2 (5 bases). From germline, CDR1 is SEHNR and CDR2 FQNEAQ (reference sequence). V gave up 3 bases and J gave up 8 bases, with 11 bases separating them. There are 13 residues in the CDR3. The DNA for the CDR3 is TGTGCCAGCAGCTTCACTCTCGGGGATGAGCAGTTCTTC. It yields the protein CASSFTLGDEQFF.

Notes on this clonotype: Relative to the germline gene, one junction end is altered; a read error may explain this. The chain recombines TRBV7-2 with TRBJ1-1, with a tentative D call TRBD1 (6 bases). This CDR3 region has 13 residues. The germline V gene has CDR1 SGHTA and CDR2 FQGNSA. The CDR3 protein is CASSFGQSTETFF. The CDR3 DNA reads as TGTGCCAGCAGCTTTGGACAGAGCACTGAAACTTTCTTT.

This clonotype was observed a few times. The chain combines TRBV12-5 with TRBJ1-1, with TRBD1 as a possible D gene (6 bases). The germline gives CDR1 LGHNT, CDR2 FRNRAP. CDR3 length: 15 residues. V lost 3 bases and J 5 bases, leaving 16 bases between the germline ends. The CDR3 DNA reads as TGTGCTAGTGGTTTCACGGCAGGGGTGGGGACTGAAGCTTTCTTT. This gives the protein CASGFTAGVGTEAFF.